Detailed here is one T cell receptor (beta chain). The antigen remains undetermined. Using immunoSEQ multiplex PCR, the repertoire was profiled, and TCRdb retains in-frame clones only, with some absent. The sample carries fewer than 85,000 clones, roughly 90% recorded once. Germline values: CDR1 SGHKS, CDR2 YYEKEE (reference sequence). The CDR3 totals 16 residues. V dropped 0 bases and J dropped 6 bases, with 18 bases sitting between them. The sample is drawn from a study of OX40 agonist ivuxolimab in advanced cancers. Overall study: An agonistic anti-OX40 (CD134) antibody, ivuxolimab, was used to treat the patients. Findings and limits, study-wide: At 0.1 to 3.0 mg/kg, clonal expansion of CD4+ and CD8+ blood T cells had occurred by week 6.

The sample in question was CD4+ or CD8+ T cells sorted from blood, obtained in a trial of the OX40 agonist ivuxolimab. The sequence derives from an adult with an advanced solid tumor such as melanoma, head and neck, liver or kidney cancer. J is TRBJ1-2 and V is TRBV5-5, with D possibly being TRBD1 (5 bases). CDR3 sequence reads: CASSLGLVGTQDGYTF. CDR3 DNA: TGTGCCAGCAGCTTGGGTTTGGTGGGGACGCAGGATGGCTACACCTTC.